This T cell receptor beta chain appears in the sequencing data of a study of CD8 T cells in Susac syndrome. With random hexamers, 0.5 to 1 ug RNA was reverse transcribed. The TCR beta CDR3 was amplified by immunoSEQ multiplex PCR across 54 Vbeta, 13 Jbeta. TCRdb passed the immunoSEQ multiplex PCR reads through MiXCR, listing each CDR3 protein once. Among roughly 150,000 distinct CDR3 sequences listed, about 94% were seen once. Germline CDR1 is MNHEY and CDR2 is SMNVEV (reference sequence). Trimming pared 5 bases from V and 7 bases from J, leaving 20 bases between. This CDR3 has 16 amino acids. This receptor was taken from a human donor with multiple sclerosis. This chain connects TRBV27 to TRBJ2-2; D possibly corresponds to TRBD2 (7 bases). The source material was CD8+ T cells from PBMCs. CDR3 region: CASSPLQGRANGELFF. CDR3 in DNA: TGTGCCAGCAGTCCCCTGCAGGGGAGGGCGAACGGGGAGCTGTTTTTT.